This TCR beta chain was recorded in a study of T cells in Graves' hyperthyroidism and ophthalmopathy. CDR3 size: 16 residues. Trimming cost V 0 bases and J 7 bases; bases outside gene matches: 11. Germline V gives CDR1 SGHRS, CDR2 YFSETQ. Amplification of TCR beta CDR3 regions was performed using RNA transcripts as template. Researchers ran a first-round RT-PCR on the TCR CDR3 using the HTBI primer set. TCRdb reprocessed the multiplex PCR reads via MiXCR and lists one record per CDR3 protein. The table includes around 440,000 distinct CDR3 sequences, about a sixth detected once. Regarding the study as a whole: Peripheral blood also featured most of the thyroid clonotypes expanded above 0.001.

The table lists this clonotype with many counts. Its antigen is not known. Sequences were obtained from blood. This receptor was obtained from a woman younger than 30 with Graves' hyperthyroidism. This rearrangement joins TRBV5-1 to TRBJ1-2; 8 bases agree with TRBD1. The CDR3 loop is CASSLANQGAFFGYTF. The CDR3 region has the DNA TGCGCCAGCAGCTTGGCCAACCAGGGGGCCTTTTTTGGCTACACCTTC.